A single TCR beta chain is shown here with its context. This specimen belongs to a study of blood T cell repertoires in COVID-19. Overall study: Both acute and convalescent COVID-19 samples were obtained from the United States, Italy and Spain. PBMCs, B-cell-depleted T cells, or T cells provided the cDNA or gDNA that made up the material.

Original handling: Reference gene primers were amplified, and this amplification served to estimate nucleated cell counts. Sequencing was performed with immunoSEQ multiplex PCR; in TCRdb, only in-frame clones are kept and a portion is missing. Clone size and V and J calls were adopted from that table, with D and trimming inferred from the DNA. The sample holds 300,000 to 400,000 clones; about 89% are singletons and the top ten take around 3%. Between the trimmed V and J ends, which lost 2 bases and 2 bases, there was a span of 11 bases. This CDR3 is 16 amino acids long. The germline V gene has CDR1 KGHDR and CDR2 SFDVKD.

Input material: peripheral blood. The J gene is TRBJ2-2, the V gene TRBV24-1; D perhaps matches TRBD1 (6 bases). This receptor was obtained from a woman under 40 with COVID-19, enrolled during active disease. Here the CDR3 reads CATSDSGELNTGELFF. The DNA for the CDR3 is TGTGCCACCAGTGATTCAGGGGAGTTAAACACCGGGGAGCTGTTTTTT.